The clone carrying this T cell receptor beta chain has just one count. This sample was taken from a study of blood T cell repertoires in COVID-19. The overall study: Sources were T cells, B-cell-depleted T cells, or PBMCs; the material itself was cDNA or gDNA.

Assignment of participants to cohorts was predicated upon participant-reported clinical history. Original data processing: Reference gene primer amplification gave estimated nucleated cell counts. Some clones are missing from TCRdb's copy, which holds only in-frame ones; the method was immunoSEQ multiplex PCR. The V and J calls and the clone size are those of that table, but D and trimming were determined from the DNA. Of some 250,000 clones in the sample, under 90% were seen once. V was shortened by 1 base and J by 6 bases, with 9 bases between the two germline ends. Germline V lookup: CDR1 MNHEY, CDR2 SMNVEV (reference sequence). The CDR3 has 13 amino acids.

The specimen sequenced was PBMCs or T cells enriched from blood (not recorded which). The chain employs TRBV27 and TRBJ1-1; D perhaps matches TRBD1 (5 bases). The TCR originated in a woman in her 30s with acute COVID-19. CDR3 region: CASSLWGGAEAFF. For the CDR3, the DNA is TGTGCCAGCAGTTTATGGGGGGGGGCTGAAGCTTTCTTT.